This TCR beta chain was obtained from a study of PD-L1 blockade in urothelial cancer. In the study overall: Blood underwent analysis 3 weeks (second dose) and 6 weeks after treatment began.

Noted time point: pretreatment peripheral blood. This clone has a single count. Germline V gene lookup returns CDR1 SGHDN and CDR2 FVKESK. With V trimmed by 3 bases and J by 3 bases, 14 bases remained unmatched. The CDR3 consists of 20 residues. Some clones are missing from TCRdb's copy, which holds only in-frame ones; the method was immunoSEQ multiplex PCR. Among some 52,000 clones listed, around 80% were seen once. The source was PBMCs, collected around atezolizumab (anti-PD-L1) treatment. The V call is TRBV14, the J call TRBJ2-1; 13 positions agree with TRBD2. This clonotype was sampled from a man between 65 and 85 years old with urothelial cancer. CDR3 sequence reads: CASSHLLGARLAGGYNEQFF. The CDR3 nucleotides are TGTGCCAGCAGCCACCTATTGGGGGCCCGACTAGCGGGAGGCTACAATGAGCAGTTCTTC. Together with reference TRBV14 and TRBJ2-1, the CDR3 gives the full variable domain: EAGVTQFPSHSVIEKGQTVTLRCDPISGHDNLYWYRRVMGKEIKFLLHFVKESKQDESGMPNNRFLAERTGGTYSTLKVQPAELEDSGVYFCASSHLLGARLAGGYNEQFFGPGTRLTVL.